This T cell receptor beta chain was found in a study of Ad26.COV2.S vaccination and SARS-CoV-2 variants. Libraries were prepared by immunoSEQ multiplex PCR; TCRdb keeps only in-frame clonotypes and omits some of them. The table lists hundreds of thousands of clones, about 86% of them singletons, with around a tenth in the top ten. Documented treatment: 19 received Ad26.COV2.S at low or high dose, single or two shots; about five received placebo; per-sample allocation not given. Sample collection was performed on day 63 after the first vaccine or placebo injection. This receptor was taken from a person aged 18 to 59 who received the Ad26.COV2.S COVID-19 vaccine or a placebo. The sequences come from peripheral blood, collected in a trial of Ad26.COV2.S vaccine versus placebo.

The CDR3 DNA is TGTGCCAGCAGCCGTGGACTAGCGGGAGTCAGTTTTATTAATGAGCAGTTCTTC. Protein: CASSRGLAGVSFINEQFF. This chain links TRBV6-2 or TRBV6-3 with TRBJ2-1; 13 nucleotides agree with TRBD2. The V gene end was trimmed by 6 bases and the J gene end by 7 bases; junction bases not matched to a gene: 15. The CDR3 loop spans 18 amino acids. The germline V gene encodes CDR1 MNHEY and CDR2 SVGEGT.